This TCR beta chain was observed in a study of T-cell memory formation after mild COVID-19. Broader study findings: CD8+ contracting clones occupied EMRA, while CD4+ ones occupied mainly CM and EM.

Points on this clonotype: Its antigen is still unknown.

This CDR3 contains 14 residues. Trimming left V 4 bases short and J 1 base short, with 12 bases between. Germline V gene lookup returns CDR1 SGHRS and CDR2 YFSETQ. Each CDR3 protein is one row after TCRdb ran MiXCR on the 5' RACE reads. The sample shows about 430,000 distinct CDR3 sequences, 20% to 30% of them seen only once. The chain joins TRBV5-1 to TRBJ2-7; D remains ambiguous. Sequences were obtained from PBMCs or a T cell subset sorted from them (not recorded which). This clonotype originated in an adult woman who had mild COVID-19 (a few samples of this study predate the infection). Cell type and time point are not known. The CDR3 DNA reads TGCGCCAGCAGCACCGCCCCGCAATCCTACGAGCAGTACTTC. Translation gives CASSTAPQSYEQYF.